This T cell receptor beta chain emerged from a study of technical replicates of blood from a few donors. Between the trimmed V and J ends, which lost 1 base and 0 bases, there was a span of 10 bases. Germline V gene data show CDR1 as SGHRS and CDR2 as YFSETQ. CDR3 length: 16 residues. TCRdb's table, derived via immunoSEQ multiplex PCR, lists solely in-frame clones and lacks some. This sample has about 75,000 clones, with 91% found just once. Specimen: T cells isolated from PBMCs. The sequence came from a human donor in good health. Some clones in this sample may be carry-over from other donors' samples. V is TRBV5-1 and J is TRBJ2-2, with a possible D match to TRBD1 (5 bases). CDR3 amino acids: CASSLLTGTNTGELFF. CDR3 bases: TGCGCCAGCAGCTTGTTAACAGGAACGAACACCGGGGAGCTGTTTTTT.